This T cell receptor (beta chain) derives from a study of blood T cell repertoires in COVID-19. The overall study: The cDNA or gDNA used as material had been derived from T cells, B-cell-depleted T cells, or PBMCs.

Participant-reported clinical history was the basis for cohort assignment. Recovered status in Cohort 3 required two negative PCRs, clearance, or symptom resolution. This clone occurred a few times. The protocol was immunoSEQ multiplex PCR, while the TCRdb copy is restricted to in-frame clones and leaves out a portion. The sample has some 510,000 clones, approximately 87% seen once. CDR3 size: 17 residues. Germline CDR1 is SGHVS and CDR2 is FQNEAQ. V lost 2 bases, J lost 0 bases, and 14 bases lay in between. The TCR originated in a woman between 35 and 50 years old who had recovered from COVID-19. The sequencing sample was made of PBMCs or T cells enriched from blood (not recorded which). This rearrangement joins TRBV7-8 to TRBJ1-3; D gene uncertain. CDR3: CASSLSLLGSSGNTIYF. CDR3 DNA sequence: TGTGCCAGCAGCTTAAGTCTGTTGGGGAGCTCTGGAAACACCATATATTTT.